The 6 T cell receptor beta chains given below trace back to one sample, sequenced in a study of blood T cell repertoires in COVID-19. Clones were read by immunoSEQ multiplex PCR, and TCRdb kept only the in-frame ones, dropping some. The data contain just over 150,000 clones, roughly 90% of them singletons. Source material: PBMCs or T cells enriched from blood (not recorded which). All receptors come from a woman aged 45 to 65 who had recovered from COVID-19.

A remark on this clone: The germline gene is not matched at one end of the junction; a read error may be the cause. The chain links TRBV7-3 to TRBJ2-7; 7 bases line up with TRBD1. Germline V lookup: CDR1 SGHTA, CDR2 FQGTGA. The CDR3 contains 14 residues. The chain's CDR3 is CASSLSRGSSEQYF. The CDR3 DNA reads as TGTGCCAGCAGCTTAAGCAGGGGGTCCTCCGAGCAGTACTTC.

J is TRBJ2-1 and V is TRBV7-3; 8 bases map to TRBD2. Trimming took 0 bases from V and 6 from J; bases not matched to a gene: 4. This CDR3 has 15 amino acids. CDR1 is SGHTA and CDR2 is FQGTGA in the germline V gene. The DNA for the CDR3 is TGTGCCAGCAGCTTAACTGCCAGCGGGGGCAATGAGCAGTTCTTC. Translating gives CASSLTASGGNEQFF.

The CDR3 nucleotides are TGTGCCAGCAGCCTAGGACAGGGGGCAACTAATGAAAAACTGTTTTTT. Translation gives CASSLGQGATNEKLFF. V usage is TRBV4-2 and J usage is TRBJ1-4; 10 nucleotides line up with TRBD1. Germline trimming cut 4 bases from V and 0 bases from J; bases unmatched to any gene: 2. From germline, CDR1 is LGHNA and CDR2 YNFKEQ. The CDR3 is 16 amino acids.

On this clone: One base away lies a much larger clone, so this may be a sequencing read error. This sequence joins TRBV11-3 and TRBJ2-3; 9 bases are a match to TRBD1. Germline lookup yields CDR1 SGHNT and CDR2 YENEEA. The CDR3 consists of 15 residues. V shed 5 bases and J 2 bases; nucleotides not matched to a gene: 5. The CDR3 is CASSPGQGNTDTQYF. CDR3 nucleotides: TGTGCCAGCAGCCCCGGACAGGGGAACACAGATACGCAGTATTTT.

J is TRBJ2-7 and V is TRBV29-1; TRBD1 agrees at 9 bases. Germline V lookup: CDR1 SQVTM, CDR2 ANQGSEA. The CDR3 is 14 amino acids. The J segment lost 1 base and the V segment lost 7 bases, leaving 8 bases of the junction unmatched. The DNA of the CDR3 is TGCAGCGCCGGCGGACAGGGGCCATCCTACGAGCAGTACTTC. This encodes CSAGGQGPSYEQYF.

The V and J genes are TRBV5-1 and TRBJ1-6; maybe TRBD1 (5 bases). V lost 4 bases to trimming and J lost 5 bases, with 16 bases between them. CDR1 is SGHRS, CDR2 YFSETQ, per germline. CDR3 length: 16 residues. The CDR3 DNA reads as TGCGCCAGCAGCCCGGAGGGGCCCCCCAATAATTCACCCCTCCACTTT. Its protein is CASSPEGPPNNSPLHF.